These T cell receptor beta chains were read from a single sample in a study of identical twins. TCRdb processed the 5' RACE reads anew with MiXCR; each CDR3 protein has one entry. The repertoire consists of about 340,000 distinct CDR3 sequences, with over 9% occurring once and the leading ten covering about 7%. The sample was also linked to a second study, of yellow fever vaccine responses in identical twins.

The sequencing sample was made of CD8+ T cells sorted from blood. The source is a woman aged 18 to 35 in good health. Both conserved end residues are part of each CDR3. D genes are given only for firm matches. Expanded clones get a size class; other rows say once, few or many, or leave the size out.

clone_size j_call d_call v_call cdr3_nt cdr3_aa
many TRBJ1-3 NA TRBV20-1 TGCAGTGCTAGTGTCATAGGATCTGGAAACACCATATATTTT CSASVIGSGNTIYF
many TRBJ1-2 TRBD1 TRBV3-1 TGTGCCAGCAGCCCCGACAGGGGACCTGACTATGGCTACACCTTC CASSPDRGPDYGYTF
many TRBJ1-2 TRBD1 TRBV10-3 TGTGCCATCAGTGAGGGGCGGACAGGCAATGACTATGGCTACACCTTC CAISEGRTGNDYGYTF
NA TRBJ2-7 TRBD1 TRBV6-1 TGTGCCAGCAGCCGCGACAGGGGCTCCTACGAGCAGTACTTC CASSRDRGSYEQYF
many TRBJ1-1 NA TRBV11-1 TGTGCCAGCAGCTTAGGAAGTGGTTACGGTTTGTCGAACACTGAAGCTTTCTTT CASSLGSGYGLSNTEAFF
NA TRBJ2-1 TRBD1 TRBV19 TGTGCCAGTAGTCCCCTGGGGACAGGGGAGGATGAGCAGTTCTTC CASSPLGTGEDEQFF
NA TRBJ2-3 NA TRBV29-1 TGCAGCGTTGAGCCCAGGGGGGGCCGGACAGATACGCAGTATTTT CSVEPRGGRTDTQYF
NA TRBJ2-2 NA TRBV10-3 TGTGCCATCAGTCCCGAGCCTGAACAAAACACCGGGGAGCTGTTTTTT CAISPEPEQNTGELFF
few TRBJ2-7 TRBD2 TRBV11-2 TGTGCCAGCAGCCCTGGACTAGCGGAGGGCTCCTACGAGCAGTACTTC CASSPGLAEGSYEQYF
many TRBJ2-1 NA TRBV4-2 TGTGCCAGCAGCCGCGGGACTTTGGGCAATGAGCAGTTCTTC CASSRGTLGNEQFF
NA TRBJ2-3 NA TRBV12-3/TRBV12-4 TGTGCCAGCACCCGTGAATTTAGCACAGATACGCAGTATTTT CASTREFSTDTQYF
few TRBJ2-3 TRBD2 TRBV28 TGTGCCAGCAGTTTGAGACTAGCGGGCGAGACTAGCACAGATACGCAGTATTTT CASSLRLAGETSTDTQYF
NA TRBJ2-1 TRBD2 TRBV29-1 TGCAGCGTGGGACTAGGAGCCTACAATGAGCAGTTCTTC CSVGLGAYNEQFF
NA TRBJ2-3 TRBD2 TRBV7-9 TGTGCCAGCAGCTTAGGCGGGGGGGCCACAGATACGCAGTATTTT CASSLGGGATDTQYF
NA TRBJ2-1 NA TRBV27 TGTGCCAGCAGTTTATCGGGGGTTGGTCTTGATGAGCAGTTCTTC CASSLSGVGLDEQFF
few TRBJ2-7 TRBD2 TRBV6-6 TGTGCCAGCAGCCCTGGACTAGTCTCCGAGCAGTACTTC CASSPGLVSEQYF
few TRBJ2-1 NA TRBV3-1 TGTGCCAGCAGCCAAGATCACCGCGACTGGACCTTTTACAATGAGCAGTTCTTC CASSQDHRDWTFYNEQFF
few TRBJ2-2 NA TRBV12-3/TRBV12-4 TGTGCCAGCAGGCCAGTTCCCAGCTCCGGGGAGCTGTTTTTT CASRPVPSSGELFF
many TRBJ1-1 NA TRBV3-1 TGTGCCAGCAGCCATCAAAGGGATTCAACTGAAGCTTTCTTT CASSHQRDSTEAFF
few TRBJ2-1 TRBD2 TRBV20-1 TGCAGTGCTAGTTTGGGGGTAGCGGGGTACAATGAGCAGTTCTTC CSASLGVAGYNEQFF
few TRBJ2-1 TRBD2 TRBV7-8 TGTGCCAGCAGCTTATCAGCGGGAGGACTCAATGAGCAGTTCTTC CASSLSAGGLNEQFF
few TRBJ2-1 TRBD1 TRBV11-2 TGTGCCAGCAGCTTAGGTACAGGGGGCTTTTCCTACAATGAGCAGTTCTTC CASSLGTGGFSYNEQFF
few TRBJ2-1 NA TRBV12-3/TRBV12-4 TGTGCCAGCAGTTTATTGGGTCAGGAGCAGTTCTTC CASSLLGQEQFF
NA TRBJ2-1 NA TRBV7-2 TGTGCCAGCAGAAACAGGGACCGGGACAATGAGCAGTTCTTC CASRNRDRDNEQFF
NA TRBJ2-5 TRBD2 TRBV20-1 TGCAGTGCTAGAGATGGGGGACTAGCTCCAGAGACCCAGTACTTC CSARDGGLAPETQYF
few TRBJ1-2 NA TRBV7-9 TGTGCCAGCAGCCTAGCTACGGGGGCACACTATGGCTACACCTTC CASSLATGAHYGYTF
few TRBJ2-7 TRBD2 TRBV20-1 TGCAGTGCTAGTTCGGGGGCGCGGGAGGTCTTCGCCTACGAGCAGTACTTC CSASSGAREVFAYEQYF
NA TRBJ2-1 NA TRBV7-6 TGTGCCAGCAGCTGGTCTGGCAGGGTGTCCTACAATGAGCAGTTCTTC CASSWSGRVSYNEQFF
NA TRBJ1-1 NA TRBV3-1 TGTGCCAGCAGCCAGGCGGGGTCAACCGGGACCCCAAACACTGAAGCTTTCTTT CASSQAGSTGTPNTEAFF